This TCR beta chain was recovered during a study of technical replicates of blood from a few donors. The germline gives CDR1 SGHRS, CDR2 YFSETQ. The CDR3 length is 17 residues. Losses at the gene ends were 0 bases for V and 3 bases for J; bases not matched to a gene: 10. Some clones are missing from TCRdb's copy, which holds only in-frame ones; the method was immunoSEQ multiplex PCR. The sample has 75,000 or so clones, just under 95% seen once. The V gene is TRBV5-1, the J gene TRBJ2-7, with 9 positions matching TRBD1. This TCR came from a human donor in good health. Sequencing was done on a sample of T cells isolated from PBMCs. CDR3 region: CASSLAGSGQGYYEQYF. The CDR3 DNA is TGCGCCAGCAGCTTGGCCGGTTCGGGACAGGGTTACTACGAGCAGTACTTC. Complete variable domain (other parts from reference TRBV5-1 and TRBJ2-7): KAGVTQTPRYLIKTRGQQVTLSCSPISGHRSVSWYQQTPGQGLQFLFEYFSETQRNKGNFPGRFSGRQFSNSRSEMNVSTLELGDSALYLCASSLAGSGQGYYEQYFGPGTRLTVT.